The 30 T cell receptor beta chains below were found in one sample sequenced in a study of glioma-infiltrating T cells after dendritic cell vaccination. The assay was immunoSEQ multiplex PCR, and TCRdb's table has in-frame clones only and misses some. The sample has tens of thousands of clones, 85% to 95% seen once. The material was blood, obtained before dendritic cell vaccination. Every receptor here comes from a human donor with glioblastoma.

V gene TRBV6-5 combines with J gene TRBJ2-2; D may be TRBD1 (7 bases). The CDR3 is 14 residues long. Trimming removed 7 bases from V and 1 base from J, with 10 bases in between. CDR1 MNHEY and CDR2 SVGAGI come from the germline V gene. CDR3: CASNQGGNTGELFF. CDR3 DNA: TGTGCCAGCAACCAGGGGGGGAACACCGGGGAGCTGTTTTTT.

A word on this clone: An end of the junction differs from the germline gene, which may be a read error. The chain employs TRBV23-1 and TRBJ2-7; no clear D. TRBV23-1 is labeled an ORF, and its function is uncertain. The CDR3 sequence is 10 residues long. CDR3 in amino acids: CASSQFSDPF. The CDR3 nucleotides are TGCGCCAGCAGTCAATTCAGCGACCCTTTC.

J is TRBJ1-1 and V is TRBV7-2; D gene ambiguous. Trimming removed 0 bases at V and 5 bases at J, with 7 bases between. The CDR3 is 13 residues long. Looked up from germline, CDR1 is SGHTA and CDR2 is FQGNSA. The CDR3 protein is CASSLAARTEAFF. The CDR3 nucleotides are TGTGCCAGCAGCTTAGCTGCGCGAACTGAAGCTTTCTTT.

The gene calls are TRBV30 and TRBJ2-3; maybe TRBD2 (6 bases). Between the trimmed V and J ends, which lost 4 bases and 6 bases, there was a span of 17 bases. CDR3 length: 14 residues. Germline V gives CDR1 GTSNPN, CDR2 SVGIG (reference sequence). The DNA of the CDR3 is TGTGCCTGGAACGGCGGGGTTAGGATGGATACGCAGTATTTT. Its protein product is CAWNGGVRMDTQYF. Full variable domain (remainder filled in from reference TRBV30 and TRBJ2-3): SQTIHQWPATLVQPVGSPLSLECTVEGTSNPNLYWYRQAAGRGLQLLFYSVGIGQISSEVPQNLSASRPQDRQFILSSKKLLLSDSGFYLCAWNGGVRMDTQYFGPGTRLTVL.

CDR3 in DNA: TGTGCCAGCAGTTTATGGCAGGGGGATGGCTACACCTTC. Translating gives CASSLWQGDGYTF. The rearrangement joins TRBV28 to TRBJ1-2, with TRBD1 identical over 7 bases. J was trimmed by 6 bases and V by 0 bases; bases with no gene match: 1. The CDR3 contains 13 residues. Germline CDR1 MDHEN, CDR2 SYDVKM.

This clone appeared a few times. This chain's CDR3 is CASSLGTGGAQHF. DNA for the CDR3: TGTGCCAGCTCACTCGGGACAGGGGGCGCCCAGCATTTT. This chain connects TRBV18 to TRBJ1-5, with 12 positions matching TRBD1. This CDR3 region has 13 residues. Germline lookup yields CDR1 KGHSH and CDR2 LQKENI. J lost 11 bases, V lost 4 bases, and 3 bases had no gene match.

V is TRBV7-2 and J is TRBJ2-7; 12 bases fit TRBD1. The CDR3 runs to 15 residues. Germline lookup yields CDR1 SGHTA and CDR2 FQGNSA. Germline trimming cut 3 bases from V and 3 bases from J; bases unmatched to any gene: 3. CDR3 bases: TGTGCCAGCAGCTTGGGGACAGGGGGCCTCTACGAGCAGTACTTC. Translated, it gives CASSLGTGGLYEQYF.

As DNA, the CDR3 is TGCAGCGTTGAAGATCGGTCGGGCTATGGCTACACCTTC. It encodes CSVEDRSGYGYTF. This sequence joins TRBV29-1 and TRBJ1-2; no firm D call. V lost 0 bases, J lost 4 bases, and 9 bases lay in between. Germline CDR1 and CDR2: SQVTM and ANQGSEA. The CDR3 runs to 13 residues.

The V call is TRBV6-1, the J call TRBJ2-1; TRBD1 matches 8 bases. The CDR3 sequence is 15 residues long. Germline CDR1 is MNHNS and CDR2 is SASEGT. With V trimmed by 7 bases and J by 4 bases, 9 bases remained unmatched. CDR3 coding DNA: TGTGCCAGCAAAACGACCCGGGACAGGTACAATGAGCAGTTCTTC. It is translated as CASKTTRDRYNEQFF.

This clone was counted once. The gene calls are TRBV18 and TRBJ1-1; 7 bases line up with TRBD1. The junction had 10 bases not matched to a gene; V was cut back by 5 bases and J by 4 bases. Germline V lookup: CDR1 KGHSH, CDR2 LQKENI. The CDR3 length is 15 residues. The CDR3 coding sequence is TGTGCCAGCTCAACCGGAGGCAGGGGGGTCACTGAAGCTTTCTTT. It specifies CASSTGGRGVTEAFF.

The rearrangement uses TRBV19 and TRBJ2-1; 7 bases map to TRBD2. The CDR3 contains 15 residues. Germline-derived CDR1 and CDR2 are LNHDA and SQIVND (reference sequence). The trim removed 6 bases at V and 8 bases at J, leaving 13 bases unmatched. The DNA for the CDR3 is TGTGCCAGTAGACTCTCGGGGGGAACCTCGGATGAGCAGTTCTTC. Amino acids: CASRLSGGTSDEQFF.

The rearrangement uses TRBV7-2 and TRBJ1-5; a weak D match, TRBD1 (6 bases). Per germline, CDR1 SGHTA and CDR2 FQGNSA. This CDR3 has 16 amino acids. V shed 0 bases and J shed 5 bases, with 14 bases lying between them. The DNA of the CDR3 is TGTGCCAGCAGCTTAGCAGGGCCAGGGGTAGATCAGCCCCAGCATTTT. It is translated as CASSLAGPGVDQPQHF.

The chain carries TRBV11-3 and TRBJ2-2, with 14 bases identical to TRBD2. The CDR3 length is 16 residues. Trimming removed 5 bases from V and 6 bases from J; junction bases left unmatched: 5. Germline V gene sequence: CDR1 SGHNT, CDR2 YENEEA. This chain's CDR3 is CASSRGLAGGSGELFF. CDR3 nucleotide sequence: TGTGCCAGCAGCCGCGGACTAGCGGGGGGTTCCGGGGAGCTGTTTTTT.

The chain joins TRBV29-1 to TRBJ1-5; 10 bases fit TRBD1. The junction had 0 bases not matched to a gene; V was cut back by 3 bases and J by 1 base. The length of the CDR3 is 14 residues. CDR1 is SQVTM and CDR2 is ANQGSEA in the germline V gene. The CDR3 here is CSVEGQGSNQPQHF. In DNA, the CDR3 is TGCAGCGTTGAGGGACAGGGGAGCAATCAGCCCCAGCATTTT.

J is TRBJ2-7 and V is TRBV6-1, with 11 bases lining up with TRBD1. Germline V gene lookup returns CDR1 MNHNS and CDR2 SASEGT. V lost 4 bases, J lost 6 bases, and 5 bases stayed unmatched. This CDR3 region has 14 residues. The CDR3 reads CASSARTGGSEQYF. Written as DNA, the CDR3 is TGTGCCAGCAGTGCACGGACAGGGGGCTCCGAGCAGTACTTC.

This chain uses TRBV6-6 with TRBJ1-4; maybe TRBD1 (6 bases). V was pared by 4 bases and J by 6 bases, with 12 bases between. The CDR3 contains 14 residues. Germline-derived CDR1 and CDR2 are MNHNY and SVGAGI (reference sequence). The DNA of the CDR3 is TGTGCCAGCAGTTCCGGGACACCGTATGAAAAACTGTTTTTT. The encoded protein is CASSSGTPYEKLFF.

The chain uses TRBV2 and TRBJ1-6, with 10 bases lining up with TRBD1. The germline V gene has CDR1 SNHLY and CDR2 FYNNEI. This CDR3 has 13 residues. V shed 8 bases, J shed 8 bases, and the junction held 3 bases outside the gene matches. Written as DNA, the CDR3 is TGTGCCAGCCGGGACAGGGGTGATTCACCCCTCCACTTT. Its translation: CASRDRGDSPLHF.

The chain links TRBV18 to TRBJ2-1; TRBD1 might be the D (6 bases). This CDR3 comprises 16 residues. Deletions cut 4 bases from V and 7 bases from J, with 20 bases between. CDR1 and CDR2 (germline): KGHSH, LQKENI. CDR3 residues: CASSRPQGEGTNEQFF. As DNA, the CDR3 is TGTGCCAGCTCACGACCACAGGGAGAGGGAACGAATGAGCAGTTCTTC.

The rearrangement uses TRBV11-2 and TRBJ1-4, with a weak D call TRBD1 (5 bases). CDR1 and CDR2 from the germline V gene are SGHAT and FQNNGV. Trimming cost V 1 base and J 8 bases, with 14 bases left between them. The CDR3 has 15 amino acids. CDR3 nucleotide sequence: TGTGCCAGCAGCTTAGGCGGCAGGGCGTACGAAAAACTGTTTTTT. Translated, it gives CASSLGGRAYEKLFF.

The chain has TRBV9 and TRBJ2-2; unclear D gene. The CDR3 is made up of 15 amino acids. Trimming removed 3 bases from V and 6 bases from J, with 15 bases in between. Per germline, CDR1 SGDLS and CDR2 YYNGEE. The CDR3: CASSARSSDPGELFF. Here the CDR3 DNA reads TGTGCCAGCAGCGCACGATCTAGTGATCCCGGGGAGCTGTTTTTT.

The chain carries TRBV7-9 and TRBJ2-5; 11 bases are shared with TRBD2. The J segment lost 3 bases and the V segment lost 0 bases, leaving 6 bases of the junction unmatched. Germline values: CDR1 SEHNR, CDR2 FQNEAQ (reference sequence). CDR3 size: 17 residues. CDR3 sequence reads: CASSLAGTSGHKETQYF. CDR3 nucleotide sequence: TGTGCCAGCAGCTTAGCCGGGACTAGCGGCCATAAAGAGACCCAGTACTTC.

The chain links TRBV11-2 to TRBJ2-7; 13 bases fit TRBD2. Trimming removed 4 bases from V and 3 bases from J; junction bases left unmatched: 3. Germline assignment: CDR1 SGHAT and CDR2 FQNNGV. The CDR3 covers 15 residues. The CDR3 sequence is CASSSWTSGGYEQYF. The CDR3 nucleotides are TGTGCCAGCAGCTCTTGGACTAGCGGGGGCTACGAGCAGTACTTC.

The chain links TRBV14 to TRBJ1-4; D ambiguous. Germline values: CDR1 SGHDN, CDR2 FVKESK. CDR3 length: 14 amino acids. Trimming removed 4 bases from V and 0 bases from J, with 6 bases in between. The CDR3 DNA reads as TGTGCCAGCAGCCGATACACAACTAATGAAAAACTGTTTTTT. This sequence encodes CASSRYTTNEKLFF.

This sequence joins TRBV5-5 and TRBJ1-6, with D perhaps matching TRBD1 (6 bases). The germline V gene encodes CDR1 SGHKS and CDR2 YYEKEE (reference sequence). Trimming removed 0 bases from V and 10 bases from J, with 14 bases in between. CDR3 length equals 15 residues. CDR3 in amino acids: CASSLVGDMGSPLHF. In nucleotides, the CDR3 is TGTGCCAGCAGCTTGGTGGGGGACATGGGATCACCCCTCCACTTT.

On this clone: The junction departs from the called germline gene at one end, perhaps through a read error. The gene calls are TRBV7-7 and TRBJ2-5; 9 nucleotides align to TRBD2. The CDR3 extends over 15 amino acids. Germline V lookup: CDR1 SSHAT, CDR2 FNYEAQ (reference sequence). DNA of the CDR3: TGTGCTAGCAGTCCAGACGCGGGGGGGACGGAGACCCAGTACTTC. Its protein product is CASSPDAGGTETQYF.

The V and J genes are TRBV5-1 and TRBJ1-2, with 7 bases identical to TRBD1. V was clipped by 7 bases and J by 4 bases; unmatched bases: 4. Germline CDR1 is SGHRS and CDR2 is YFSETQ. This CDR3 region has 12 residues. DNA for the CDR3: TGCGCCAGCCAAGGACAGGTCTATGGCTACACCTTC. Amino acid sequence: CASQGQVYGYTF.

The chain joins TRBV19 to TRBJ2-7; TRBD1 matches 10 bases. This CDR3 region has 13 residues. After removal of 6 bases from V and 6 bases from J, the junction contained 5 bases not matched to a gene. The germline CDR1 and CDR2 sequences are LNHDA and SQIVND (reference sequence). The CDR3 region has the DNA TGTGCCAGTAGGGGGGACAGGGGAAGCGAGCAGTACTTC. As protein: CASRGDRGSEQYF.

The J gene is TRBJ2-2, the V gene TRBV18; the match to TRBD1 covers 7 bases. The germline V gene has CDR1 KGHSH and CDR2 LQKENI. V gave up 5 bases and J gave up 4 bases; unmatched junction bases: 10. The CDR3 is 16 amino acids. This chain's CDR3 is CASSTPTGTLTGELFF. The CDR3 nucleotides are TGTGCCAGCTCAACCCCGACAGGGACCCTCACCGGGGAGCTGTTTTTT.

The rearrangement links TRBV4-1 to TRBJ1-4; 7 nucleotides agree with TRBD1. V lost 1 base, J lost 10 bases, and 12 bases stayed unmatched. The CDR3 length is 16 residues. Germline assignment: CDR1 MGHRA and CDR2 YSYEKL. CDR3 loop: CASSQGGTATSGKLFF. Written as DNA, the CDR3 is TGCGCCAGCAGCCAAGGCGGGACAGCAACGTCTGGAAAACTGTTTTTT.

The CDR3: CASRTHTTVSGNTIYF. CDR3 sequence (DNA): TGTGCCAGTAGGACACACACGACAGTCTCTGGAAACACCATATATTTT. The chain recombines TRBV19 with TRBJ1-3, with D tentatively TRBD1 (5 bases). The germline V gene encodes CDR1 LNHDA and CDR2 SQIVND (reference sequence). The ends were cut back, 6 bases at V and 0 bases at J, with 15 bases in the middle. This CDR3 region has 16 residues.